These T cell receptor beta chains were read from a single sample in a study of blood T cell repertoires in COVID-19. Repertoires were generated with immunoSEQ multiplex PCR, while TCRdb's copy carries only in-frame clones and drops some. The repertoire has about 390,000 clones, approximately 90% of them found once; the top ten carry roughly 9.4%. The source material was PBMCs or T cells enriched from blood (not recorded which). All receptors come from a woman between 45 and 65 years old who had recovered from COVID-19. Each CDR3 is given without its conserved first and last residue. Each record gives: V gene, J gene, CDR3 protein.

TRBV4-1	TRBJ1-1	ASSQTGQRDEAF
TRBV7-8	TRBJ2-7	ASATSSYEQY
TRBV20-1	TRBJ1-3	SARGTGVGNTIY
TRBV15	TRBJ1-4	ATSRADRENEKLF
TRBV2	TRBJ2-3	ASIGQVSNTQY
TRBV4-1	TRBJ2-3	ASSQDSLPLGHSTDTQY
TRBV4-3	TRBJ1-1	ASSQDHRDRGQAF
TRBV4-3	TRBJ1-4	ASSQSARGLGEKLF
TRBV5-1	TRBJ2-2	ASSFQGANTGELF
TRBV28	TRBJ1-3	ASLTPSGNTIY
TRBV5-1	TRBJ2-7	ASSSSAVYEQY
TRBV7-9	TRBJ1-2	ASSPDGGGFVYGYT
TRBV27	TRBJ2-2	ASSFSTGGELF
TRBV4-2	TRBJ1-4	ASSRGSFSQAGEKLF
TRBV6-5	TRBJ2-7	ASSRSGGPSDEQY
TRBV5-4	TRBJ1-1	ASSQGQTNTEAF
TRBV18	TRBJ1-5	ASSPGVQGWGNQPQH
TRBV2	TRBJ1-5	ASGQWAYNQPQH
TRBV2	TRBJ1-1	ASWGVRGTEAF
TRBV28	TRBJ1-1	ASSWGYRGLSTEAF
TRBV7-2	TRBJ1-5	ASTPGGISNQPQH
TRBV30	TRBJ2-1	AWSEGQASYNEQF
TRBV7-6	TRBJ1-5	ASSLGGGYNQPQH
TRBV7-2	TRBJ2-5	ASSAHLAGQETQY
TRBV7-8	TRBJ1-4	ASRSRGGPIEKLF
TRBV25-1	TRBJ2-1	ASSDPGRNEQF
TRBV21-1	TRBJ2-7	ASSKESGEQY
TRBV11-1	TRBJ1-2	ASSLWTGGDYGYT
TRBV5-1	TRBJ1-4	ASSLGTLRDEKLF
TRBV7-9	TRBJ2-7	ASSSDRGHRYEQY
TRBV10-3	TRBJ2-4	AISRLAGVSNIQY
TRBV6-5	TRBJ1-1	ASSYSRWNTEAF
TRBV27	TRBJ2-3	ASSLSSSADTQY
TRBV10-3	TRBJ2-5	ATLAGGRETQY
TRBV2	TRBJ2-2	ASKVRNTGELF
TRBV12-3/TRBV12-4	TRBJ2-5	ASSRGGQETQY
TRBV7-8	TRBJ1-5	ASSPTGTGRFSNQPQH
TRBV5-8	TRBJ2-7	ASSNTGARSYEQY
TRBV6-5	TRBJ2-5	ASSYSPAGWQETQY
TRBV2	TRBJ2-1	ASISRTGTSGVGEQF
TRBV3-1/TRBV3-2	TRBJ2-5	ASSSQIRAETQY
TRBV3-1/TRBV3-2	TRBJ1-2	ASSPPQGQHYGYT
TRBV28	TRBJ1-5	ASSVNQPQH
TRBV5-4	TRBJ2-1	ASSPRGQRGVSYNEQF
TRBV4-1	TRBJ1-4	ASSHGTGRTTNEKLF
TRBV7-6	TRBJ2-2	ASSPRGPIQNTGELF
TRBV3-1/TRBV3-2	TRBJ1-2	ASSQMEGQSGYT
TRBV6-5	TRBJ1-1	ASSFTGVGTEAF
TRBV4-2	TRBJ1-1	ASSQPTGVTEAF
TRBV28	TRBJ1-2	ASSFVPPNSYGYT
TRBV19	TRBJ1-3	ASSIGTGTGNTIY
TRBV19	TRBJ2-1	ASSIGPGVNEQF
TRBV7-2	TRBJ1-5	ASSLGGSNQYQH
TRBV5-1	TRBJ1-2	ASSLGGQSYGYT
TRBV11-3	TRBJ2-2	ASSLRVGELF
TRBV4-3	TRBJ2-7	ASSQDLNWQGSYEQY
TRBV6-2/TRBV6-3	TRBJ2-3	ASSTVTSGRTSTDTQY